This T cell receptor (beta chain) emerged from a study of beta chain features in type 1 diabetes. General study findings and limits: A moderate, significant TCRB CDR3 shortening appeared in type 1 diabetes across four CD4+ subsets.

Every bit of the isolated RNA underwent reverse transcription, so sequencing read expressed TCRB transcripts. Using immunoSEQ multiplex PCR, the repertoire was profiled, and TCRdb retains in-frame clones only, with some absent. The table lists around 500,000 clones, over 9.5% of them singletons. This clone was observed a handful of times. Its antigen is unknown. The clonotype comes from a woman aged 18-29 years in good health. Sequenced input: naive CD4+ T cells from blood.

The CDR3 spells CASSFDRGRETQYF. DNA for the CDR3: TGTGCCAGCAGTTTCGACAGGGGGCGAGAGACCCAGTACTTC. This chain links TRBV7-2 with TRBJ2-5; TRBD1 agrees at 10 bases. The CDR3 runs 14 residues. Germline-derived CDR1 and CDR2 are SGHTA and FQGNSA. The V gene end was trimmed by 6 bases and the J gene end by 4 bases; junction bases not matched to a gene: 5.